Below, 22 T cell receptor beta chains from the same sample are listed, as sequenced in a study of lymphopenia after photon versus proton radiotherapy. Using immunoSEQ multiplex PCR, the repertoire was profiled, and TCRdb retains in-frame clones only, with some absent. There are fewer than 25,000 clones in the sample; more than 75% occur only once, and about 22% lies in the top ten. Here the sequenced sample was peripheral blood, taken from a patient treated with photon-based radiotherapy. The receptors were sampled from a man aged 35-49 years with gastric cancer.

The V gene is TRBV18, the J gene TRBJ1-1; D is unclear. This CDR3 spans 12 amino acids. Trimming pared 3 bases from V and 7 bases from J, leaving 9 bases between. Germline V gives CDR1 KGHSH, CDR2 LQKENI. The CDR3 reads CASSPAPYEAFF. CDR3 nucleotides: TGTGCCAGCTCACCCGCCCCCTATGAAGCTTTCTTT.

The chain links TRBV7-2 to TRBJ1-5; TRBD1 aligns across 12 bases. The CDR3 has 15 amino acids. CDR1 and CDR2 from the germline V gene are SGHTA and FQGNSA. The V gene end was trimmed by 5 bases and the J gene end by 6 bases; junction bases not matched to a gene: 5. CDR3 nucleotide sequence: TGTGCCAGCAGCACGGGACAGGGGGCACTTCAGCCCCAGCATTTT. Translating gives CASSTGQGALQPQHF. Together with reference TRBV7-2 and TRBJ1-5, the CDR3 gives the full variable domain: GAGVSQSPSNKVTEKGKDVELRCDPISGHTALYWYRQSLGQGLEFLIYFQGNSAPDKSGLPSDRFSAERTGGSVSTLTIQRTQQEDSAVYLCASSTGQGALQPQHFGDGTRLSIL.

There are a few counts of this clone. The chain combines TRBV15 with TRBJ1-6; D is uncertain. Trimming pared 1 base from V and 9 bases from J, leaving 19 bases between. Germline assignment: CDR1 LNHNV and CDR2 YYDKDF (reference sequence). CDR3 size: 17 residues. CDR3 coding DNA: TGTGCCACCAGCAGAGTGCACGGCCAGGCGGCGGCTTCACCCCTCCACTTT. Residues: CATSRVHGQAAASPLHF.

The gene calls are TRBV18 and TRBJ2-1; 10 bases match TRBD2. The CDR3 consists of 15 residues. J gave up 6 bases and V 0 bases, and 2 bases lay outside the gene matches. Germline values: CDR1 KGHSH, CDR2 LQKENI. The CDR3 nucleotides are TGTGCCAGCTCACCACCTTCTAGCGGGGGCAATGAGCAGTTCTTC. Translation: CASSPPSSGGNEQFF.

The chain uses TRBV19 and TRBJ2-7; 9 positions match TRBD1. V lost 4 bases and J lost 6; bases outside the gene matches: 10. The CDR3 sequence is 15 residues long. Germline V gene data show CDR1 as LNHDA and CDR2 as SQIVND (reference sequence). CDR3 coding DNA: TGTGCCAGTAGTACCTGGACAGGGGAGGTCTGCGAGCAGTACTTC. Amino acids: CASSTWTGEVCEQYF.

CDR3 sequence (DNA): TGTGCCAGCAGTGAAGTGACAGGGGGTGGCTACACCTTC. Translation: CASSEVTGGGYTF. J is TRBJ1-2 and V is TRBV2; 9 bases fit TRBD1. This CDR3 region has 13 residues. Germline CDR1 reads SNHLY; CDR2 reads FYNNEI. After removal of 1 base from V and 7 bases from J, the junction contained 1 base not matched to a gene.

The chain is built from TRBV9 and TRBJ2-2; D may match TRBD1 or TRBD2 (5 bases each). The V gene lost 0 bases and the J gene lost 1 base, with 7 bases spanning the gap. The length of the CDR3 is 15 residues. Germline loops: CDR1 SGDLS, CDR2 YYNGEE. This chain's CDR3 is CASSVGGRNTGELFF. The CDR3 bases are TGTGCCAGCAGCGTAGGGGGACGGAACACCGGGGAGCTGTTTTTT.

V usage is TRBV5-5 and J usage is TRBJ2-7; TRBD1 agrees at 10 bases. Germline V CDR1 and CDR2: SGHKS, YYEKEE (reference sequence). J lost 2 bases, V lost 1 base, and 6 bases had no gene match. The CDR3 totals 16 residues. The CDR3 protein is CASSLSYGTGAYEQYF. The CDR3 nucleotides read TGTGCCAGCAGCTTGAGTTACGGGACAGGGGCCTACGAGCAGTACTTC.

The chain has TRBV19 and TRBJ2-4; 9 nucleotides match TRBD1. Germline CDR1 LNHDA, CDR2 SQIVND (reference sequence). Unmatched junction bases numbered 10, after V lost 6 bases and J lost 7 bases. This CDR3 comprises 15 residues. The CDR3 spells CASRINRGRTNIQYF. The CDR3 coding sequence is TGTGCCAGTAGGATCAACAGGGGGCGCACCAACATTCAGTACTTC.

This chain uses TRBV7-2 with TRBJ1-5, with no clear D. Trimming cost V 1 base and J 0 bases, with 7 bases left between them. Germline V gene data show CDR1 as SGHTA and CDR2 as FQGNSA. The CDR3 covers 15 residues. CDR3 DNA: TGTGCCAGCAGCTTAGACGGTAATAGCAATCAGCCCCAGCATTTT. It is translated as CASSLDGNSNQPQHF.

The chain uses TRBV21-1 and TRBJ2-7; no check of the table's D call, TRBD1, against the DNA was made. TRBV21-1 constitutes a pseudogene. This CDR3 has 20 amino acids. CDR3 sequence: CASINARIIGTGGTPYEQYF. DNA of the CDR3: TGTGCCAGCATCAATGCCAGAATTATCGGGACAGGGGGTACCCCCTACGAGCAGTACTTC.

The chain couples TRBV7-9 to TRBJ1-1, with D unclear. This CDR3 is built from 12 residues. The V gene's germline CDR1 is SEHNR and CDR2 FQNEAQ (reference sequence). V dropped 1 base and J dropped 7 bases, with 7 bases sitting between them. In nucleotides, the CDR3 is TGTGCCAGCAGCTTAGGGATTTTTGAAGCTTTCTTT. This encodes CASSLGIFEAFF. The variable domain in full, completed from reference TRBV7-9 and TRBJ1-1, reads DTGVSQNPRHKITKRGQNVTFRCDPISEHNRLYWYRQTLGQGPEFLTYFQNEAQLEKSRLLSDRFSAERPKGSFSTLEIQRTEQGDSAMYLCASSLGIFEAFFGQGTRLTVV.

V usage is TRBV27 and J usage is TRBJ2-3; no firm D call. The germline CDR1 and CDR2 sequences are MNHEY and SMNVEV (reference sequence). CDR3 size: 14 residues. V dropped 4 bases and J dropped 4 bases, with 12 bases sitting between them. The CDR3: CASSWSSPPDTQYF. The DNA for the CDR3 is TGTGCCAGCAGTTGGTCCTCTCCCCCAGATACGCAGTATTTT.

This clone is medium-sized (0.01 to 0.1%). The sample carries other DNA sequences with the same CDR3. The V call is TRBV7-6, the J call TRBJ2-7; TRBD1 matches 7 bases. The CDR3 has 15 amino acids. CDR1 SGHVS and CDR2 FNYEAQ come from the germline V gene. J was trimmed by 6 bases and V by 3 bases; bases with no gene match: 11. CDR3 residues: CASSLETGSFSEQYF. The CDR3 nucleotides read TGTGCCAGCAGCTTGGAGACAGGGTCGTTCAGCGAGCAGTACTTC.

The chain combines TRBV18 with TRBJ1-4; 7 bases line up with TRBD1. Looked up from germline, CDR1 is KGHSH and CDR2 is LQKENI. There are 16 residues in the CDR3. V lost 5 bases and J lost 2; bases outside the gene matches: 8. The CDR3 sequence: CASSSDTGATNEKLFF. In nucleotides, the CDR3 is TGTGCCAGCTCATCAGACACAGGGGCGACTAATGAAAAACTGTTTTTT. The full variable domain, rest sourced from reference TRBV18 and TRBJ1-4, is NAGVMQNPRHLVRRRGQEARLRCSPMKGHSHVYWYRQLPEEGLKFMVYLQKENIIDESGMPKERFSAEFPKEGPSILRIQQVVRGDSAAYFCASSSDTGATNEKLFFGSGTQLSVL.

This clone has only one observation. The V call is TRBV6-1, the J call TRBJ2-7; D may be TRBD1 (5 bases). Trimming removed 4 bases from V and 0 bases from J, with 10 bases in between. The CDR3 consists of 14 residues. Germline values: CDR1 MNHNS, CDR2 SASEGT. CDR3 amino acids: CASSASGLSYEQYF. The CDR3 bases are TGTGCCAGCAGTGCGTCAGGGCTCTCCTACGAGCAGTACTTC.

The rearrangement joins TRBV6-5 to TRBJ2-5; perhaps D is TRBD1 or TRBD2 (6 bases each). V dropped 4 bases and J dropped 2 bases, with 14 bases sitting between them. CDR3 length: 15 amino acids. CDR1 MNHEY and CDR2 SVGAGI come from the germline V gene. The CDR3 DNA reads TGTGCCAGCAGTTCCGCCGGGGGCCCGCAAGAGACCCAGTACTTC. This gives the protein CASSSAGGPQETQYF.

The V and J genes are TRBV7-2 and TRBJ2-3, with 7 bases matching TRBD2. The CDR3 length is 15 residues. The junction had 5 bases not matched to a gene; V was cut back by 4 bases and J by 1 base. Per germline, CDR1 SGHTA and CDR2 FQGNSA. The CDR3 bases are TGTGCCAGCAGCTCCACCCTAGCGGGCACAGATACGCAGTATTTT. This gives the protein CASSSTLAGTDTQYF.

The chain links TRBV19 to TRBJ1-2; 7 bases line up with TRBD1. Germline-derived CDR1 and CDR2 are LNHDA and SQIVND (reference sequence). The CDR3 has 16 residues. Unmatched junction bases numbered 17, after V lost 7 bases and J lost 6 bases. The CDR3 region has the DNA TGTGCCAGTAAAACGACAGGGTTTGGTTCCTCTCATGGCTACACCTTC. Its translation: CASKTTGFGSSHGYTF.

The gene calls are TRBV6-5 and TRBJ1-5; possibly TRBD1 for D (6 bases). Germline V CDR1 and CDR2: MNHEY, SVGAGI. The CDR3 loop spans 13 amino acids. V dropped 5 bases and J dropped 6 bases, with 11 bases sitting between them. In nucleotides, the CDR3 is TGTGCCAGCAGTCTACAACAGGGTCAGCCCCAGCATTTT. This encodes CASSLQQGQPQHF.

The J gene is TRBJ1-1, the V gene TRBV14; D uncertain. Germline assignment: CDR1 SGHDN and CDR2 FVKESK. CDR3 length: 14 amino acids. Trimming left V 4 bases short and J 5 bases short, with 14 bases between. This CDR3 reads CASSRAGRGTEAFF. CDR3 coding DNA: TGTGCCAGCAGCCGTGCAGGCCGAGGGACTGAAGCTTTCTTT.

The V call is TRBV5-1, the J call TRBJ2-3, with 11 positions matching TRBD1. Germline V gives CDR1 SGHRS, CDR2 YFSETQ. The CDR3 covers 17 residues. The J segment lost 2 bases and the V segment lost 4 bases, leaving 9 bases of the junction unmatched. The CDR3 DNA is TGCGCCAGCAGCCCGGACAGGGGGCTTGGTTCCACAGATACGCAGTATTTT. It encodes CASSPDRGLGSTDTQYF. The full variable domain, completed using reference TRBV5-1 and TRBJ2-3, is KAGVTQTPRYLIKTRGQQVTLSCSPISGHRSVSWYQQTPGQGLQFLFEYFSETQRNKGNFPGRFSGRQFSNSRSEMNVSTLELGDSALYLCASSPDRGLGSTDTQYFGPGTRLTVL.